Following are 23 T cell receptor beta chains from one sample sequenced in a study of breast tumors, draining lymph nodes, adjacent tissues. TCRdb analysed the multiplex PCR reads with MiXCR anew, one entry per CDR3 protein. The table lists under 80,000 distinct CDR3 sequences, roughly 44% of them singletons. The sample comprised breast tumor tissue. All receptors derive from a female donor with breast cancer. Some clones in this sample may be carry-over from other donors' samples.

The V gene is TRBV10-3, the J gene TRBJ2-3, with TRBD2 identical over 14 bases. The CDR3 covers 15 residues. From germline, CDR1 is ENHRY and CDR2 SYGVKD. Trimming at V came to 5 bases and at J to 5 bases, leaving 3 bases not matched to a gene. The chain's CDR3 is CAISSGTSGGDTQYF. The CDR3, as DNA: TGTGCCATCAGTTCCGGGACTAGCGGGGGAGATACGCAGTATTTT.

The rearrangement joins TRBV20-1 to TRBJ1-2; 9 bases map to TRBD1. The CDR3 is 14 amino acids. J gave up 4 bases and V 1 base, and 4 bases lay outside the gene matches. Germline V gene lookup returns CDR1 DFQATT and CDR2 SNEGSKA (reference sequence). The CDR3 DNA sequence: TGCAGTGCTAGAGGGACAGGGGACCTCTATGGCTACACCTTC. This codes for CSARGTGDLYGYTF.

This clonotype showed up many times. As DNA, the CDR3 is TGTGCCAGCAGGGAGCGGACAGGGTGGTCCTACGAGCAGTACTTC. The encoded protein is CASRERTGWSYEQYF. This chain connects TRBV12-3 or TRBV12-4 to TRBJ2-7; 8 nucleotides line up with TRBD1. The length of the CDR3 is 15 residues. Trimming took 6 bases from V and 1 from J; bases not matched to a gene: 8.

The rearrangement uses TRBV20-1 and TRBJ2-3, with 12 bases fitting TRBD2. V shed 4 bases and J 4 bases; nucleotides not matched to a gene: 15. The germline gives CDR1 DFQATT, CDR2 SNEGSKA (reference sequence). The CDR3 totals 18 residues. CDR3: CSATRTRLAGDVADTQYF. CDR3 nucleotide sequence: TGCAGTGCTACCCGGACCAGACTAGCGGGAGATGTGGCAGATACGCAGTATTTT.

This clonotype was seen only once. The chain recombines TRBV13 with TRBJ1-2, with D possibly matching TRBD1 (5 bases). Trimming cost V 0 bases and J 1 base, with 12 bases left between them. The CDR3 has 16 amino acids. Germline assignment: CDR1 PRHDT and CDR2 FYEKMQ (reference sequence). In DNA, the CDR3 is TGTGCCAGCAGCTTAGGGACAGCCGGTCTTAACTATGGCTACACCTTC. Translating gives CASSLGTAGLNYGYTF.

This clonotype was recorded at least ten times. V usage is TRBV3-1 and J usage is TRBJ1-2; possible D gene TRBD1, 5 bases. Germline V gene sequence: CDR1 LGHDT, CDR2 YNNKEL (reference sequence). The CDR3 is made up of 13 amino acids. Trimming took 5 bases from V and 4 from J, leaving 11 bases between them. CDR3 sequence reads: CASSNRDSYGYTF. The CDR3, as DNA: TGTGCCAGCAGCAACCGGGACTCCTATGGCTACACCTTC.

The rearrangement uses TRBV7-3 and TRBJ2-3, with D maybe TRBD2 (5 bases). Germline loops: CDR1 SGHTA, CDR2 FQGTGA. Trimming took off 5 bases at V and 2 bases at J, with 20 bases between the two ends. CDR3 length: 17 amino acids. The CDR3 DNA follows: TGTGCCAGCAGCGGAGGATCACTAGGGCAGTACACAGATACGCAGTATTTT. Amino acids: CASSGGSLGQYTDTQYF.

A remark on this clonotype: The junction departs from the called germline gene at one end, perhaps through a read error. J is TRBJ2-5 and V is TRBV20-1; perhaps D is TRBD1 or TRBD2 (6 bases each). CDR1 and CDR2 (germline): DFQATT, SNEGSKA (reference sequence). The CDR3 runs 12 residues. For the CDR3, the DNA is TGCAGTGCTAGTTCTAGGGGGGAGATCCAGTACTTC. The encoded protein is CSASSRGEIQYF.

Note on this clonotype: The junction departs from the called germline gene at one end, perhaps through a read error. The chain carries TRBV20-1 and TRBJ2-7, with D hard to call. The CDR3 has 16 amino acids. The germline V gene has CDR1 DFQATT and CDR2 SNEGSKA (reference sequence). CDR3 sequence (DNA): TGCAGTGCCAGAGATCTAGATCCCTCCGCAATCTACGAGCAGTACTTC. It yields the protein CSARDLDPSAIYEQYF.

This clonotype was seen at least ten times. V and J are TRBV12-3 or TRBV12-4 and TRBJ1-1; no reliable D call. This CDR3 has 12 amino acids. Between the trimmed V and J ends, which lost 8 bases and 5 bases, there was a span of 12 bases. In DNA, the CDR3 is TGTGCCAGCGGCATAGGGAGGACTGAAGCTTTCTTT. It yields the protein CASGIGRTEAFF.

This clonotype came up a few times. The chain links TRBV11-2 to TRBJ2-1; 10 nucleotides match TRBD2. The CDR3 loop spans 18 amino acids. The germline CDR1 and CDR2 sequences are SGHAT and FQNNGV. V was pared by 8 bases and J by 0 bases, with 13 bases of the junction left unmatched. CDR3 amino acids: CASCPLAGAVGSYNEQFF. The CDR3 DNA reads as TGTGCCAGCTGTCCTCTAGCGGGGGCGGTCGGCTCCTACAATGAGCAGTTCTTC.

This clonotype came up many times. The chain combines TRBV7-6 with TRBJ2-3, with D possibly being TRBD1 (6 bases). The CDR3 has 17 residues. V lost 7 bases and J 2 bases, leaving 22 bases between the germline ends. Germline V gives CDR1 SGHVS, CDR2 FNYEAQ. CDR3 nucleotides: TGTGCCAGCACCGCTCGGGTGGGACAACTCCACACAGATACGCAGTATTTT. This encodes CASTARVGQLHTDTQYF. Complete variable domain (other parts from reference TRBV7-6 and TRBJ2-3): GAGVSQSPRYKVTKRGQDVALRCDPISGHVSLYWYRQALGQGPEFLTYFNYEAQQDKSGLPNDRFSAERPEGSISTLTIQRTEQRDSAMYRCASTARVGQLHTDTQYFGPGTRLTVL.

On this clonotype itself: A clone one base away is much larger, so this may be a read error. The rearrangement joins TRBV7-9 to TRBJ1-1, with 12 bases matching TRBD1. This CDR3 spans 16 amino acids. Germline CDR1 and CDR2: SEHNR and FQNEAQ (reference sequence). The CDR3 coding sequence is TGCGCCAGCAGCTCGGGACAGGGGGCAATGAGCACTGAAGCTTTCTTT. Its translation: CASSSGQGAMSTEAFF.

This clonotype has ten or more counts. The chain carries TRBV12-3 or TRBV12-4 and TRBJ1-3, with a tentative D call TRBD1 (6 bases). V was pared by 8 bases and J by 1 base, with 21 bases between. This CDR3 spans 17 amino acids. The CDR3 DNA is TGTGCCAGCGACGGCCACACGGGGGGCGTATCTGGAAACACCATATATTTT. This gives the protein CASDGHTGGVSGNTIYF.

V and J are TRBV20-1 and TRBJ2-3; 12 nucleotides agree with TRBD2. Germline loops: CDR1 DFQATT, CDR2 SNEGSKA (reference sequence). The J segment lost 0 bases and the V segment lost 4 bases, leaving 5 bases of the junction unmatched. The CDR3 contains 16 residues. Written as DNA, the CDR3 is TGCAGTGCTACCAGACTAGCGGGGGATAGCACAGATACGCAGTATTTT. Translating gives CSATRLAGDSTDTQYF.

Regarding this clonotype: The conserved closing phenylalanine or tryptophan is absent in this CDR3, likely reflecting a read error. This chain connects TRBV29-1 to TRBJ2-3, with TRBD1 identical over 11 bases. Germline V gene data show CDR1 as SQVTM and CDR2 as ANQGSEA. The V segment lost 7 bases and the J segment 3 bases; nucleotides outside the gene matches: 6. The CDR3 covers 14 residues. The CDR3 bases are TGCAGCGCCCGGACAGGGGGCGCAACAGATACGCAGTATCTT. Its translation: CSARTGGATDTQYL.

Worth noting for this clonotype: This is likely a read error, given that the CDR3 carries no conserved phenylalanine or tryptophan at its end. V usage is TRBV4-2 and J usage is TRBJ2-1; TRBD2 matches at 11 bases. V lost 4 bases, J lost 8 bases, and 10 bases stayed unmatched. The germline gives CDR1 LGHNA, CDR2 YNFKEQ. The CDR3 covers 16 residues. The CDR3 reads CASSPTTSGSLHEQFS. The CDR3 DNA reads as TGTGCCAGCAGCCCTACAACTAGCGGGAGTCTCCATGAGCAGTTCTCC.

This clonotype was seen many times. The chain links TRBV11-3 to TRBJ2-7; TRBD2 matches at 14 bases. The V gene end was trimmed by 5 bases and the J gene end by 2 bases; junction bases not matched to a gene: 20. This CDR3 spans 21 amino acids. CDR1 is SGHNT and CDR2 is YENEEA in the germline V gene. CDR3 protein: CASSLPGTSGGPTPPPYEQYF. DNA for the CDR3: TGTGCCAGCAGCCTGCCGGGGACTAGCGGGGGACCTACTCCTCCGCCCTACGAGCAGTACTTC.

DNA for the CDR3: TGCAGCGTTGGGACCGGGGGGGGAAACTATGGCTACACCTTC. Protein: CSVGTGGGNYGYTF. V usage is TRBV29-1 and J usage is TRBJ1-2; a weak D match, TRBD1 (5 bases). V was trimmed by 4 bases and J by 2 bases, leaving 14 bases between them. CDR1 is SQVTM, CDR2 ANQGSEA, per germline. The CDR3 runs to 14 residues.

This clonotype came up many times. The chain joins TRBV3-1 to TRBJ2-3, with a possible D match to TRBD2 (6 bases). The CDR3 spans 15 residues. Germline CDR1 is LGHDT and CDR2 is YNNKEL (reference sequence). Trimming removed 4 bases at V and 3 bases at J, with 14 bases between. The CDR3: CASSPSGSRTDTQYF. For the CDR3, the DNA is TGTGCCAGCAGCCCGAGCGGGTCGAGGACAGATACGCAGTATTTT.

This chain links TRBV14 with TRBJ2-7; tentatively, D is TRBD1 (6 bases). V lost 4 bases to trimming and J lost 0 bases, with 7 bases between them. The CDR3 is 13 residues long. The V gene's germline CDR1 is SGHDN and CDR2 FVKESK. The CDR3 region is CASSRDISYEQYF. In nucleotides, the CDR3 is TGTGCCAGCAGCCGGGACATCTCCTACGAGCAGTACTTC.

A note on this clonotype: A much larger clonotype is one base distant, so this may be a read error. The rearrangement joins TRBV20-1 to TRBJ1-5; the match to TRBD1 covers 7 bases. CDR1 and CDR2 from the germline V gene are DFQATT and SNEGSKA (reference sequence). Losses at the gene ends were 0 bases for V and 5 bases for J; bases not matched to a gene: 10. There are 16 residues in the CDR3. The CDR3 coding sequence is TGCAGTGCTAGAGATGGACAGGCCCCCACATATCAGCCCCAGCATTTT. Translation gives CSARDGQAPTYQPQHF.

The chain employs TRBV18 and TRBJ1-2; 7 bases agree with TRBD1. Per the germline V gene, CDR1 is KGHSH and CDR2 is LQKENI. The V gene end was trimmed by 3 bases and the J gene end by 4 bases; junction bases not matched to a gene: 8. The CDR3 consists of 15 residues. This CDR3 is CASSPWDSTAYGYTF. DNA of the CDR3: TGTGCCAGCTCACCTTGGGACAGTACAGCCTATGGCTACACCTTC. The whole variable domain, filled in from reference TRBV18 and TRBJ1-2, reads NAGVMQNPRHLVRRRGQEARLRCSPMKGHSHVYWYRQLPEEGLKFMVYLQKENIIDESGMPKERFSAEFPKEGPSILRIQQVVRGDSAAYFCASSPWDSTAYGYTFGSGTRLTVV.